Following are 23 T cell receptor beta chains from one sample sequenced in a study of chronic HIV infection and antiretroviral therapy. Each CDR3 protein is one row after TCRdb ran MiXCR on the 5' RACE reads. The data contain 25,000 to 35,000 distinct CDR3 sequences, roughly 9.1% of them singletons. The specimen sequenced was peripheral blood. These receptors were collected from an adult who had HIV and had not received antiretroviral therapy, or was an uninfected healthy control (not recorded which).

Ten or more counts support this clonotype. CDR3 sequence: CSVENPERDEQYF. The DNA for the CDR3 is TGCAGCGTTGAAAACCCGGAGAGGGACGAGCAGTACTTC. V is TRBV29-1 and J is TRBJ2-7, with a possible D match to TRBD2 (5 bases). The V end lost 2 bases, the J end lost 5 bases, and 13 bases lay between the germline ends. The length of the CDR3 is 13 residues. Germline V lookup: CDR1 SQVTM, CDR2 ANQGSEA.

There are many counts of this clonotype. The genes are TRBV7-8 and TRBJ2-1, with D perhaps TRBD2 (7 bases). The V gene's germline CDR1 is SGHVS and CDR2 FQNEAQ. The CDR3 totals 15 residues. V was trimmed by 6 bases and J by 7 bases, leaving 19 bases between them. The CDR3 DNA sequence: TGTGCCAGCAGTTTGGAGGGGGGGCGAGAGAATGAGCAGTTCTTC. The encoded protein is CASSLEGGRENEQFF.

The V gene is TRBV7-3, the J gene TRBJ1-2; D is uncertain. The CDR3 runs 18 residues. Germline V gene sequence: CDR1 SGHTA, CDR2 FQGTGA. V lost 5 bases to trimming and J lost 7 bases, with 29 bases between them. CDR3 nucleotide sequence: TGTGCCAGCAGCCCCCAGTCGGGGTCTAAGGTCGGGTACACTGGCTACACCTTC. Amino acid sequence: CASSPQSGSKVGYTGYTF.

The CDR3 loop is CASSSIAGANYEQYF. CDR3 sequence (DNA): TGTGCCAGCAGCTCAATAGCGGGAGCGAACTACGAGCAGTACTTC. The rearrangement links TRBV11-2 to TRBJ2-7; 9 nucleotides match TRBD2. The CDR3 extends over 15 amino acids. The V segment lost 4 bases and the J segment 3 bases; nucleotides outside the gene matches: 7. Germline CDR1 SGHAT, CDR2 FQNNGV.

This chain uses TRBV25-1 with TRBJ2-7; 11 bases match TRBD2. J was trimmed by 5 bases and V by 7 bases; bases with no gene match: 4. CDR3 length: 13 residues. In germline, CDR1 is MGHDK, CDR2 SYGVNS. As DNA, the CDR3 is TGTGCCAGCACTAGCGGGAGGCCCGACGAGCAGTACTTC. Translating it yields CASTSGRPDEQYF.

This clonotype was detected ten times or more. CDR3 in amino acids: CATRGWNTEAFF. For the CDR3, the DNA is TGTGCCACCCGGGGTTGGAACACTGAAGCTTTCTTT. This chain links TRBV3-1 with TRBJ1-1; D unresolved. Germline values: CDR1 LGHDT, CDR2 YNNKEL (reference sequence). V was cut by 10 bases and J by 1 base, with 10 bases left in between. CDR3 length: 12 residues.

The table lists this clonotype with many counts. The V call is TRBV6-5, the J call TRBJ2-4; D remains ambiguous. The V end lost 0 bases, the J end lost 0 bases, and 12 bases lay between the germline ends. Germline V gene lookup returns CDR1 MNHEY and CDR2 SVGAGI. The CDR3 extends over 17 amino acids. CDR3 sequence: CASSYSRNRPAKNIQYF. The CDR3 region has the DNA TGTGCCAGCAGTTACTCGAGAAATAGACCAGCCAAAAACATTCAGTACTTC.

V and J are TRBV5-4 and TRBJ1-2; D uncertain. Deletions cut 0 bases from V and 6 bases from J, with 6 bases between. Germline CDR1 reads SGHNT; CDR2 reads YYREEE (reference sequence). The CDR3 has 12 amino acids. The chain's CDR3 is CASSLDIDGYTF. The CDR3, as DNA: TGTGCCAGCAGCTTGGACATTGATGGCTACACCTTC.

This clonotype was seen ten or more times. The chain combines TRBV13 with TRBJ2-7, with D unresolved. From germline, CDR1 is PRHDT and CDR2 FYEKMQ (reference sequence). V was clipped by 4 bases and J by 0 bases, with 10 bases between them. This CDR3 comprises 14 residues. CDR3 sequence: CASSSWASSYEQYF. DNA for the CDR3: TGTGCCAGCAGCTCTTGGGCCAGCTCCTACGAGCAGTACTTC.

The sample holds many counts of this clonotype. The V call is TRBV10-3, the J call TRBJ2-3; possible D gene TRBD2, 5 bases. The CDR3 is 14 amino acids. CDR1 is ENHRY, CDR2 SYGVKD, per germline. The V and J ends lost 4 bases and 1 base respectively, with 9 bases between them. CDR3 DNA sequence: TGTGCCATCAGTGCCCGGGGTGGCACAGATACGCAGTATTTT. It codes for CAISARGGTDTQYF.

This clonotype was counted only a few times. This rearrangement joins TRBV4-3 to TRBJ2-5, with a weak D call TRBD2 (5 bases). The CDR3 extends over 14 amino acids. Germline CDR1 and CDR2: LGHNA and YSLEER. V dropped 1 base and J dropped 1 base, with 7 bases sitting between them. The DNA for the CDR3 is TGCGCCAGCAGCCAAGGAAGCGGCCAAGAGACCCAGTACTTC. It is translated as CASSQGSGQETQYF.

This clonotype appeared many times. V gene TRBV6-5 combines with J gene TRBJ2-3; D remains ambiguous. Germline CDR1 is MNHEY and CDR2 is SVGAGI. The CDR3 has 16 amino acids. With 5 bases removed from V and 4 bases from J, the gap between germline ends came to 19 bases. CDR3 in amino acids: CASSVGPTIMADTQYF. CDR3 in DNA: TGTGCCAGCAGTGTCGGCCCCACTATAATGGCAGATACGCAGTATTTT.

This clonotype was seen repeatedly, ten times or more. The chain combines TRBV4-2 with TRBJ1-5; D is undetermined. Germline V gene lookup returns CDR1 LGHNA and CDR2 YNFKEQ. This CDR3 comprises 16 residues. Trimming removed 0 bases from V and 5 bases from J, with 14 bases in between. CDR3 sequence: CASSQDLGSGYQPQHF. The CDR3, as DNA: TGTGCCAGCAGCCAAGATCTGGGCAGTGGCTATCAGCCCCAGCATTTT.

This clonotype was observed a few times. The CDR3, as DNA: TGCGCCAGCAGCTCCAACGAACTAGTGAAAGAGACCCAGTACTTC. Its translation is CASSSNELVKETQYF. The genes are TRBV5-1 and TRBJ2-5, with a possible D match to TRBD2 (5 bases). CDR1 and CDR2 (germline): SGHRS, YFSETQ. The CDR3 is 15 residues long. With 3 bases removed from V and 3 bases from J, the gap between germline ends came to 15 bases.

This chain links TRBV12-3 or TRBV12-4 with TRBJ2-7; D assignment may be TRBD1 or TRBD2 (6 bases each). With 3 bases removed from V and 6 bases from J, the gap between germline ends came to 12 bases. The CDR3 has 13 residues. In DNA form, the CDR3 reads TGTGCCAGCAGTTTCGGGGGCAGCCCCGAGCAGTACTTC. Protein product: CASSFGGSPEQYF.

This clonotype was counted many times. CDR3: CASSLVLAGEINEQFF. Here the CDR3 DNA reads TGTGCCAGCAGCTTAGTGCTAGCGGGAGAGATTAATGAGCAGTTCTTC. This chain links TRBV7-6 with TRBJ2-1; 10 nucleotides match TRBD2. Germline CDR1 is SGHVS and CDR2 is FNYEAQ. Trimming at V came to 1 base and at J to 7 bases, leaving 7 bases not matched to a gene. This CDR3 is 16 amino acids long. Combining the CDR3 with reference TRBV7-6 and TRBJ2-1 gives the whole variable domain GAGVSQSPRYKVTKRGQDVALRCDPISGHVSLYWYRQALGQGPEFLTYFNYEAQQDKSGLPNDRFSAERPEGSISTLTIQRTEQRDSAMYRCASSLVLAGEINEQFFGPGTRLTVL.

This clonotype was recorded many times. This chain links TRBV5-4 with TRBJ2-1; 10 bases agree with TRBD1. Germline lookup yields CDR1 SGHNT and CDR2 YYREEE (reference sequence). The V gene end was trimmed by 4 bases and the J gene end by 7 bases; junction bases not matched to a gene: 8. The CDR3 loop spans 15 amino acids. CDR3 sequence (DNA): TGTGCCAGCAGCAGCCGGGACAGGGGACTAAATGAGCAGTTCTTC. Translated: CASSSRDRGLNEQFF. The variable domain in full, with the rest retrieved from reference TRBV5-4 and TRBJ2-1, is ETGVTQSPTHLIKTRGQQVTLRCSSQSGHNTVSWYQQALGQGPQFIFQYYREEENGRGNFPPRFSGLQFPNYSSELNVNALELDDSALYLCASSSRDRGLNEQFFGPGTRLTVL.

Ten or more counts support this clonotype. V is TRBV5-1 and J is TRBJ1-1; weak D call: TRBD1 (5 bases). The CDR3 is made up of 13 amino acids. In germline, CDR1 is SGHRS, CDR2 YFSETQ. V shed 3 bases and J shed 8 bases, with 14 bases lying between them. This chain's CDR3 is CASSSGAGTEAFF. As DNA, the CDR3 is TGCGCCAGCAGCTCTGGGGCAGGGACCGAAGCTTTCTTT.

This clonotype was seen at least ten times. The J gene is TRBJ1-1, the V gene TRBV20-1; TRBD1 aligns across 11 bases. Germline lookup yields CDR1 DFQATT and CDR2 SNEGSKA (reference sequence). V was pared by 1 base and J by 4 bases, with 5 bases of the junction left unmatched. This CDR3 is built from 15 residues. The CDR3 sequence is CSARAGQGEGTEAFF. The CDR3 DNA reads as TGCAGTGCTAGAGCGGGACAGGGGGAGGGCACTGAAGCTTTCTTT.

This clonotype occurred a few times. V and J are TRBV12-3 or TRBV12-4 and TRBJ1-1, with no clear D. The CDR3 sequence is 13 residues long. V shed 5 bases and J shed 0 bases, with 7 bases lying between them. DNA of the CDR3: TGTGCCAGCAGTCAAGACGTGAACACTGAAGCTTTCTTT. Amino acid sequence: CASSQDVNTEAFF.

The V gene is TRBV5-1, the J gene TRBJ2-4, with 7 positions matching TRBD1. CDR1 and CDR2 (germline): SGHRS, YFSETQ. V shed 5 bases, J shed 0 bases, and the junction held 5 bases outside the gene matches. The CDR3 length is 15 residues. CDR3 bases: TGCGCCAGCAGTTGGGACAGCCCAGCCAAAAACATTCAGTACTTC. It yields the protein CASSWDSPAKNIQYF.

This clonotype was detected only a few times. This sequence joins TRBV12-3 or TRBV12-4 and TRBJ2-6, with 10 bases that match TRBD1. The junction had 1 base not matched to a gene; V was cut back by 1 base and J by 1 base. The CDR3 extends over 17 amino acids. CDR3 nucleotide sequence: TGTGCCAGCAGTTTAGGGGACAGGGGATCTGGGGCCAACGTCCTGACTTTC. It translates to CASSLGDRGSGANVLTF.

The chain links TRBV11-2 to TRBJ2-1, with D perhaps TRBD1 (5 bases). Trimming took 4 bases from V and 8 from J, leaving 12 bases between them. The CDR3 is 13 residues long. Germline V CDR1 and CDR2: SGHAT, FQNNGV. CDR3 DNA: TGTGCCAGCAGCTCCCCCCAGGGTGATGAGCAGTTCTTC. It translates to CASSSPQGDEQFF.